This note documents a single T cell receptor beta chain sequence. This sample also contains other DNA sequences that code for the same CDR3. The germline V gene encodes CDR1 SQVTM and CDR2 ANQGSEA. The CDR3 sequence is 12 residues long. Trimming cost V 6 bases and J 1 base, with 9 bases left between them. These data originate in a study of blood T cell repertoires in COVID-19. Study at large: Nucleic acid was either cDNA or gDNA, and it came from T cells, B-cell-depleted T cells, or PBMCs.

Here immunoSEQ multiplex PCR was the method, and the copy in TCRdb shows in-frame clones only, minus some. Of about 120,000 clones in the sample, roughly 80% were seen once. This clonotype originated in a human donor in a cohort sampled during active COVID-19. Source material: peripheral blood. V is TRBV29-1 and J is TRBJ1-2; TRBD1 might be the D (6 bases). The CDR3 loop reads CSVRTDNYGYTF. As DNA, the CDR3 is TGCAGCGTCCGGACAGATAACTATGGCTACACCTTC.